This passage covers 21 T cell receptor beta chains from one sample sequenced in a study of cytotoxic CD8 clonotypes in ibrutinib-treated CLL. Clones were sequenced by immunoSEQ multiplex PCR, and TCRdb holds only the in-frame ones, with some missing. Here the sample spans around 140,000 clones, about 72% being singletons. The material was PBMCs, obtained after 12 months of ibrutinib treatment. These receptors originate from a human donor with chronic lymphocytic leukemia.

The genes are TRBV18 and TRBJ2-7; D gene unclear. Germline loops: CDR1 KGHSH, CDR2 LQKENI. The CDR3 covers 13 residues. V was cut by 5 bases and J by 2 bases, with 10 bases left in between. Here the CDR3 DNA reads TGTGCCAGCTCAGGAGCCTCTGCCTACGAGCAGTACTTC. This gives the protein CASSGASAYEQYF.

The CDR3 loop reads CASSPSGQETQYF. In DNA, the CDR3 is TGTGCCAGCTCACCATCAGGGCAAGAGACCCAGTACTTC. This sequence joins TRBV18 and TRBJ2-5; maybe TRBD1 (5 bases). The CDR3 runs 13 residues. Germline assignment: CDR1 KGHSH and CDR2 LQKENI. The V and J ends lost 2 bases and 2 bases respectively, with 6 bases between them.

DNA for the CDR3: TGCGCCAGCAGCCACCGACTAGCGGACTCCGCCTGGGAGCTGTTTTTT. Translated: CASSHRLADSAWELFF. The chain employs TRBV4-3 and TRBJ2-2; 9 positions agree with TRBD2. Germline V CDR1 and CDR2: LGHNA, YSLEER. The V segment lost 3 bases and the J segment 9 bases; nucleotides outside the gene matches: 11. The CDR3 totals 16 residues.

The gene calls are TRBV25-1 and TRBJ2-4, with D possibly matching TRBD2 (6 bases). V dropped 5 bases and J dropped 7 bases, with 12 bases sitting between them. The CDR3 length is 13 residues. Germline loops: CDR1 MGHDK, CDR2 SYGVNS. In DNA, the CDR3 is TGTGCCAGCAGTTGGGGGGAGCGGAACATTCAGTACTTC. Translated, it gives CASSWGERNIQYF. The whole variable domain, remainder taken from reference TRBV25-1 and TRBJ2-4, is EADIYQTPRYLVIGTGKKITLECSQTMGHDKMYWYQQDPGMELHLIHYSYGVNSTEKGDLSSESTVSRIRTEHFPLTLESARPSHTSQYLCASSWGERNIQYFGAGTRLSVL.

This chain connects TRBV5-6 to TRBJ2-3, with D unclear. The CDR3 is 14 amino acids. Germline CDR1 and CDR2: SGHDT and YYEEEE. With 4 bases removed from V and 2 bases from J, the gap between germline ends came to 11 bases. CDR3 sequence (DNA): TGTGCCAGCAGCGGTGGGCGTCTCACAGATACGCAGTATTTT. Translating gives CASSGGRLTDTQYF.

J is TRBJ1-1 and V is TRBV4-3, with TRBD1 as a possible D gene (5 bases). There are 15 residues in the CDR3. V dropped 4 bases and J dropped 4 bases, with 16 bases sitting between them. Germline V gene sequence: CDR1 LGHNA, CDR2 YSLEER. CDR3 coding DNA: TGCGCCAGCAGCCGAGGTGGGGCGGGTGTCACTGAAGCTTTCTTT. Amino acid sequence: CASSRGGAGVTEAFF.

The V gene is TRBV7-2, the J gene TRBJ2-7; no clear D gene. Germline assignment: CDR1 SGHTA and CDR2 FQGNSA. V was pared by 5 bases and J by 0 bases, with 11 bases between. This CDR3 is 14 amino acids long. CDR3 protein: CASSIHRVSYEQYF. The CDR3 DNA reads as TGTGCCAGCAGCATTCACCGGGTCTCCTACGAGCAGTACTTC.

The chain combines TRBV7-2 with TRBJ2-7; 8 positions agree with TRBD1. CDR1 and CDR2 (germline): SGHTA, FQGNSA. The CDR3 sequence is 14 residues long. V gave up 6 bases and J gave up 5 bases; unmatched junction bases: 9. The CDR3 bases are TGTGCCAGCAGGCCCAGGACAGGGTTCCACGAGCAGTACTTC. This encodes CASRPRTGFHEQYF.

The V gene is TRBV28, the J gene TRBJ2-1; the D gene is possibly TRBD2 (6 bases). V was clipped by 1 base and J by 5 bases, with 12 bases between them. Germline V gives CDR1 MDHEN, CDR2 SYDVKM. The CDR3 length is 15 residues. The CDR3 loop is CASSLYLGGNNEQFF. The CDR3 nucleotides are TGTGCCAGCAGTTTATACCTGGGGGGAAACAATGAGCAGTTCTTC.

The chain links TRBV28 to TRBJ1-5; 9 bases align to TRBD1. Germline V lookup: CDR1 MDHEN, CDR2 SYDVKM. The V gene end was trimmed by 4 bases and the J gene end by 1 base; junction bases not matched to a gene: 2. This CDR3 region has 15 residues. As DNA, the CDR3 is TGTGCCAGCAGTTCGGGACAGGGCAGCAATCAGCCCCAGCATTTT. This codes for CASSSGQGSNQPQHF.

V usage is TRBV13 and J usage is TRBJ2-3, with TRBD2 as a possible D gene (7 bases). Trimming removed 4 bases from V and 1 base from J, with 18 bases in between. The CDR3 has 17 residues. Germline V gives CDR1 PRHDT, CDR2 FYEKMQ (reference sequence). The CDR3 here is CASSSRWGGRGTDTQYF. The CDR3 DNA reads TGTGCCAGCAGCTCACGGTGGGGGGGCCGTGGCACAGATACGCAGTATTTT.

This clone was observed a single time. V is TRBV4-2 and J is TRBJ2-5, with 8 bases fitting TRBD1. Germline V gives CDR1 LGHNA, CDR2 YNFKEQ. The CDR3 contains 15 residues. Unmatched junction bases numbered 8, after V lost 3 bases and J lost 5 bases. CDR3 bases: TGTGCCAGCAGCCACGGGACAGGCTTGTTGGAGACCCAGTACTTC. Amino acid sequence: CASSHGTGLLETQYF.

V is TRBV6-5 and J is TRBJ2-3; a possible D gene is TRBD2 (5 bases). V shed 4 bases and J shed 6 bases, with 14 bases lying between them. Germline V gene sequence: CDR1 MNHEY, CDR2 SVGAGI. The CDR3 has 14 residues. CDR3 protein: CASSSLGSADTQYF. DNA of the CDR3: TGTGCCAGCAGTTCTTTGGGGAGTGCGGATACGCAGTATTTT.

V gene TRBV11-2 combines with J gene TRBJ1-3, with 7 positions matching TRBD1. The ends lost 5 bases at V and 0 bases at J; junction bases unmatched: 13. Looked up from germline, CDR1 is SGHAT and CDR2 is FQNNGV. This CDR3 spans 18 amino acids. CDR3 nucleotide sequence: TGTGCCAGCAGCGTGATGCCGGGACAGTTCCTCTCTGGAAACACCATATATTTT. Protein product: CASSVMPGQFLSGNTIYF.

The count of this clone is one. The gene calls are TRBV16 and TRBJ1-1; D is ambiguous. Germline CDR1 and CDR2: KGHSY and FQNENV. V was trimmed by 0 bases and J by 12 bases, leaving 14 bases between them. The CDR3 length is 13 residues. This CDR3 reads CASSQSVSLGTFF. The CDR3 DNA is TGTGCCAGCAGCCAATCAGTGTCATTGGGGACTTTCTTT.

The gene calls are TRBV5-6 and TRBJ1-2, with D perhaps matching TRBD1 (5 bases). This CDR3 comprises 14 residues. Germline values: CDR1 SGHDT, CDR2 YYEEEE. V gave up 6 bases and J gave up 4 bases, with 16 bases separating them. The DNA of the CDR3 is TGTGCCAGCACCAATCCACCGGGGGTCTATGGCTACACCTTC. Its translation is CASTNPPGVYGYTF. Variable domain in full (rest from reference TRBV5-6 and TRBJ1-2): DAGVTQSPTHLIKTRGQQVTLRCSPKSGHDTVSWYQQALGQGPQFIFQYYEEEERQRGNFPDRFSGHQFPNYSSELNVNALLLGDSALYLCASTNPPGVYGYTFGSGTRLTVV.

To note about this clone: A read error is likely here: a far larger clone is one base away. The V gene is TRBV4-2, the J gene TRBJ2-5, with 10 bases that match TRBD1. The CDR3 is 14 residues long. Germline CDR1 LGHNA, CDR2 YNFKEQ. V lost 4 bases and J lost 3; bases outside the gene matches: 2. This CDR3 is CASSRDRGEETQYF. CDR3 bases: TGTGCCAGCAGCCGGGACAGGGGAGAAGAGACCCAGTACTTC.

This clone was seen a few times. J is TRBJ1-5 and V is TRBV6-5, with 8 bases fitting TRBD1. V shed 7 bases, J shed 7 bases, and the junction held 12 bases outside the gene matches. Looked up from germline, CDR1 is MNHEY and CDR2 is SVGAGI. The CDR3 length is 15 residues. The CDR3 sequence: CASTISGQGLQPQHF. In DNA form, the CDR3 reads TGTGCCAGCACCATAAGCGGACAGGGATTACAGCCCCAGCATTTT.

This sequence joins TRBV9 and TRBJ2-1; D remains ambiguous. The V end lost 3 bases, the J end lost 1 base, and 8 bases lay between the germline ends. Germline CDR1 reads SGDLS; CDR2 reads YYNGEE. CDR3 length equals 14 residues. This chain's CDR3 is CASSGGYSYNEQFF. CDR3 DNA sequence: TGTGCCAGCAGCGGGGGATATTCCTACAATGAGCAGTTCTTC. Filled out from reference TRBV9 and TRBJ2-1, the complete variable domain reads DSGVTQTPKHLITATGQRVTLRCSPRSGDLSVYWYQQSLDQGLQFLIQYYNGEERAKGNILERFSAQQFPDLHSELNLSSLELGDSALYFCASSGGYSYNEQFFGPGTRLTVL.

This clone was found a few times. The chain employs TRBV6-5 and TRBJ2-3; the D is unclear. With 6 bases removed from V and 3 bases from J, the gap between germline ends came to 10 bases. The CDR3 length is 13 residues. The germline V gene has CDR1 MNHEY and CDR2 SVGAGI. Written as DNA, the CDR3 is TGTGCCAGCAGACCCTCTACTACAGATACGCAGTATTTT. It encodes CASRPSTTDTQYF.

This rearrangement joins TRBV5-1 to TRBJ2-2; D might be TRBD1 (6 bases). CDR1 is SGHRS, CDR2 YFSETQ, per germline. The CDR3 is 14 amino acids. Trimming removed 3 bases at V and 4 bases at J, with 10 bases between. In nucleotides, the CDR3 is TGCGCCAGCAGCTGGGGGACACCCACCGGGGAGCTGTTTTTT. It translates to CASSWGTPTGELFF.